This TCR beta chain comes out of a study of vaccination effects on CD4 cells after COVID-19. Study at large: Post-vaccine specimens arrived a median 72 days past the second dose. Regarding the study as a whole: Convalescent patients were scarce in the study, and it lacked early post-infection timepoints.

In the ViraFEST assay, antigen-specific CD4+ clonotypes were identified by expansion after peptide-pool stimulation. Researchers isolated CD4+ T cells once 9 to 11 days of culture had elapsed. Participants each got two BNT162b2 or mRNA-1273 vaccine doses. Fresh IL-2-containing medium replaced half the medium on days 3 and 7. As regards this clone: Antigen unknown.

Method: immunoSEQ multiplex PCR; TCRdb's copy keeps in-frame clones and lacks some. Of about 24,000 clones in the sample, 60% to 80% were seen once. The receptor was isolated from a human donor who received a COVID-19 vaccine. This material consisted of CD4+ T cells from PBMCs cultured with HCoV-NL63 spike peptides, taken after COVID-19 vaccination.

The CDR3 sequence: CASRRGNQGPEAFF. The CDR3 DNA follows: TGCGCCAGCAGAAGAGGGAACCAGGGTCCTGAAGCTTTCTTT. The V and J genes are TRBV10-1 and TRBJ1-1; D may be TRBD1 (5 bases). V was trimmed by 6 bases and J by 6 bases, leaving 17 bases between them. The germline V gene encodes CDR1 WNHNN and CDR2 SYGVQD (reference sequence). This CDR3 has 14 amino acids.